The 25 T cell receptor beta chains reported below all come from one sample, sequenced in a study of blood T cell repertoires in COVID-19. Using immunoSEQ multiplex PCR, the repertoire was profiled, and TCRdb retains in-frame clones only, with some absent. This sample has 140,000 to 150,000 clones, with about four fifths found just once. Sequenced input: peripheral blood. All receptors derive from a human donor with acute or convalescent COVID-19. The donor label of this sample is uncertain.

This clone showed up just a few times. The chain recombines TRBV30 with TRBJ1-1; a weak D match, TRBD1 (6 bases). The CDR3 is 13 amino acids. V gave up 0 bases and J gave up 4 bases, with 9 bases separating them. Germline values: CDR1 GTSNPN, CDR2 SVGIG (reference sequence). This CDR3 reads CAWSVQGSTEAFF. DNA for the CDR3: TGTGCCTGGAGTGTACAGGGTTCCACTGAAGCTTTCTTT.

This chain connects TRBV12-3 or TRBV12-4 to TRBJ2-2; D perhaps matches TRBD1 (6 bases). This CDR3 has 13 residues. The V and J ends lost 6 bases and 4 bases respectively, with 9 bases between them. CDR3 DNA: TGTGCCAGCAGGGCGGACAGCACCGGGGAGCTGTTTTTT. As protein: CASRADSTGELFF.

The sample holds one count of this clone. The chain recombines TRBV5-1 with TRBJ2-6; D gene ambiguous. V gave up 3 bases and J gave up 0 bases, with 7 bases separating them. Germline assignment: CDR1 SGHRS and CDR2 YFSETQ. The CDR3 is made up of 15 amino acids. The CDR3 nucleotides read TGCGCCAGCAGCTCGACAAGCTCTGGGGCCAACGTCCTGACTTTC. Protein product: CASSSTSSGANVLTF.

The chain has TRBV19 and TRBJ1-1, with 10 bases lining up with TRBD1. Germline CDR1 LNHDA, CDR2 SQIVND (reference sequence). Trimming took 7 bases from V and 0 from J; bases not matched to a gene: 5. The CDR3 contains 15 residues. DNA of the CDR3: TGTGCCAGTAATCCAGGGACAGGGGTGAACACTGAAGCTTTCTTT. Residues: CASNPGTGVNTEAFF.

The V and J genes are TRBV9 and TRBJ1-2, with a weak D call TRBD1 (5 bases). CDR1 is SGDLS and CDR2 is YYNGEE in the germline V gene. The CDR3 sequence is 12 residues long. V gave up 0 bases and J gave up 6 bases, with 6 bases separating them. The CDR3 reads CASSVVTDGYTF. The DNA of the CDR3 is TGTGCCAGCAGCGTAGTGACAGATGGCTACACCTTC.

This clone was seen once. The same CDR3 arises from other DNA sequences in this sample as well. The chain uses TRBV24-1 and TRBJ1-2, with D tentatively TRBD1 (5 bases). The V gene lost 6 bases and the J gene lost 1 base, with 8 bases spanning the gap. CDR1 and CDR2 (germline): KGHDR, SFDVKD. CDR3 length: 13 residues. In DNA form, the CDR3 reads TGTGCCACCAGTAGAGACAGTAACTATGGCTACACCTTC. It encodes CATSRDSNYGYTF.

This clone was counted only a few times. The chain couples TRBV5-1 to TRBJ2-3; 12 nucleotides match TRBD2. Germline CDR1 and CDR2: SGHRS and YFSETQ. V shed 4 bases and J 0 bases; nucleotides not matched to a gene: 3. CDR3 length: 16 residues. CDR3 in amino acids: CASSRTSGASTDTQYF. As DNA, the CDR3 is TGCGCCAGCAGCCGGACTAGCGGGGCTAGCACAGATACGCAGTATTTT.

This sequence joins TRBV25-1 and TRBJ1-1; TRBD1 agrees at 8 bases. The CDR3 is made up of 16 amino acids. After removal of 1 base from V and 4 bases from J, the junction contained 8 bases not matched to a gene. The germline V gene encodes CDR1 MGHDK and CDR2 SYGVNS. DNA for the CDR3: TGTGCCAGCAGTGAATGGACAGGGCTGGGCGTCACTGAAGCTTTCTTT. Translating gives CASSEWTGLGVTEAFF.

The chain combines TRBV7-9 with TRBJ1-1, with D possibly TRBD1 on 5 matching bases. CDR1 and CDR2 (germline): SEHNR, FQNEAQ (reference sequence). This CDR3 region has 16 residues. V gave up 7 bases and J gave up 5 bases, with 23 bases separating them. Here the CDR3 reads CASTLVGGKVGTEAFF. CDR3 in DNA: TGTGCCAGCACCCTGGTCGGGGGAAAAGTTGGGACTGAAGCTTTCTTT.

This sequence joins TRBV5-1 and TRBJ1-1, with D perhaps TRBD1 (6 bases). The CDR3 length is 15 residues. In germline, CDR1 is SGHRS, CDR2 YFSETQ. Between the trimmed V and J ends, which lost 2 bases and 4 bases, there was a span of 15 bases. In nucleotides, the CDR3 is TGCGCCAGCAGCTTAGGGGGTCTAAGGGGCACTGAAGCTTTCTTT. The encoded protein is CASSLGGLRGTEAFF.

This clone was seen a single time. The chain has TRBV5-1 and TRBJ1-1; possibly TRBD1 for D (5 bases). Germline V gives CDR1 SGHRS, CDR2 YFSETQ. This CDR3 comprises 14 residues. Trimming shortened V by 2 bases and J by 3 bases, and 11 bases separated the two germline ends. The DNA of the CDR3 is TGCGCCAGCAGCTTCAAAGTGGGGCACACTGAAGCTTTCTTT. The encoded protein is CASSFKVGHTEAFF.

J is TRBJ2-5 and V is TRBV3-1 (or the pseudogene TRBV3-2); tentatively, D is TRBD1 (5 bases). With 2 bases removed from V and 0 bases from J, the gap between germline ends came to 13 bases. The CDR3 spans 16 residues. Per the germline V gene, CDR1 is LGHDT and CDR2 is YNNKEL (reference sequence). CDR3 DNA: TGTGCCAGCAGCCAAAGGACAACCCCTGACCAAGAGACCCAGTACTTC. Protein: CASSQRTTPDQETQYF.

The chain links TRBV30 to TRBJ2-7; possibly TRBD1 for D (6 bases). There are 13 residues in the CDR3. Per the germline V gene, CDR1 is GTSNPN and CDR2 is SVGIG (reference sequence). V was clipped by 2 bases and J by 4 bases, with 12 bases between them. CDR3 protein: CAWSSGTTYEQYV. The CDR3 DNA is TGTGCCTGGAGTTCCGGGACAACGTACGAGCAGTACGTC.

V usage is TRBV30 and J usage is TRBJ1-3; possibly TRBD1 for D (5 bases). V lost 1 base and J lost 0, with 10 bases in between. This CDR3 spans 15 amino acids. Germline V gene sequence: CDR1 GTSNPN, CDR2 SVGIG (reference sequence). Here the CDR3 DNA reads TGTGCCTGGAGTGAAAGGGGCCTCTCTGGAAACACCATATATTTT. Amino acids: CAWSERGLSGNTIYF.

The gene calls are TRBV6-5 and TRBJ1-2, with TRBD1 matching over 12 bases. Unmatched junction bases numbered 6, after V lost 11 bases and J lost 5 bases. Germline V gene data show CDR1 as MNHEY and CDR2 as SVGAGI. The CDR3 is 13 residues long. DNA for the CDR3: TGTGCCGGTGGGACAGGGGGCTTTTATGGCTACACCTTC. As protein: CAGGTGGFYGYTF.

V gene TRBV11-2 combines with J gene TRBJ2-1, with TRBD2 as a possible D gene (5 bases). Trimming pared 1 base from V and 6 bases from J, leaving 10 bases between. Germline assignment: CDR1 SGHAT and CDR2 FQNNGV. The CDR3 loop spans 14 amino acids. The CDR3 is CASSLGAGVNEQFF. The CDR3 DNA reads TGTGCCAGCAGCTTAGGTGCCGGGGTCAATGAGCAGTTCTTC.

This clone was observed a single time. The rearrangement uses TRBV10-3 and TRBJ1-1; D is unclear. Germline-derived CDR1 and CDR2 are ENHRY and SYGVKD. CDR3 size: 12 residues. Trimming took 6 bases from V and 6 from J, leaving 11 bases between them. CDR3 loop: CAISLEASEAFF. The CDR3 DNA follows: TGTGCCATCAGCCTCGAGGCCTCTGAAGCTTTCTTT.

The count of this clone is one. The V call is TRBV27, the J call TRBJ2-2, with no clear D. The CDR3 is 12 residues long. The germline V and J ends were trimmed by 3 bases and 6 bases, with 5 bases remaining between them. CDR1 is MNHEY, CDR2 SMNVEV, per germline (reference sequence). CDR3 region: CASSFIAGELFF. The CDR3 DNA sequence: TGTGCCAGCAGTTTTATAGCCGGGGAGCTGTTTTTT.

Notes on this clone: This may stem from a read error, because a much larger clone lies one nucleotide away. V is TRBV25-1 and J is TRBJ1-2; D not resolved. CDR1 and CDR2 from the germline V gene are MGHDK and SYGVNS. The CDR3 is 11 amino acids. V was pared by 7 bases and J by 3 bases, with 6 bases between. The CDR3 DNA sequence: TGTGCCAGCAATGACGACTATGGCTACACCTTC. Its protein is CASNDDYGYTF.

The V call is TRBV4-2, the J call TRBJ2-3; 7 bases line up with TRBD1. Germline assignment: CDR1 LGHNA and CDR2 YNFKEQ. This CDR3 has 15 amino acids. Trimming removed 4 bases from V and 1 base from J; junction bases left unmatched: 5. CDR3 sequence (DNA): TGTGCCAGCAGCCCCCGGGACAGCCGCACAGATACGCAGTATTTT. Translation: CASSPRDSRTDTQYF.

V is TRBV6-5 and J is TRBJ1-5, with 8 positions matching TRBD1. J lost 5 bases, V lost 5 bases, and 5 bases had no gene match. The CDR3 runs to 14 residues. Per germline, CDR1 MNHEY and CDR2 SVGAGI. Here the CDR3 reads CASSPTGAYQPQHF. The CDR3 DNA is TGTGCCAGCAGTCCGACAGGGGCCTATCAGCCCCAGCATTTT.

CDR3 in amino acids: CASSSRGGSNEKLFF. CDR3 nucleotide sequence: TGTGCCAGCAGCTCCCGGGGAGGTTCTAATGAAAAACTGTTTTTT. The rearrangement uses TRBV6-5 and TRBJ1-4; D call uncertain. Trimming removed 6 bases from V and 3 bases from J, with 14 bases in between. The length of the CDR3 is 15 residues. Germline CDR1 and CDR2: MNHEY and SVGAGI.

V gene TRBV6-5 combines with J gene TRBJ2-2; 7 bases are shared with TRBD2. V trimming: 6 bases; J trimming: 3 bases; junction bases outside the gene matches: 1. CDR1 and CDR2 from the germline V gene are MNHEY and SVGAGI. The CDR3 loop spans 13 amino acids. CDR3: CASRGGYTGELFF. The CDR3 coding sequence is TGTGCCAGCAGGGGGGGGTACACCGGGGAGCTGTTTTTT.

The genes are TRBV23-1 and TRBJ1-3; the match to TRBD1 covers 7 bases. TRBV23-1 is marked as an open reading frame, function uncertain. V shed 10 bases and J 4 bases; nucleotides not matched to a gene: 16. The CDR3 is made up of 16 amino acids. As DNA, the CDR3 is TGCGCCACCCAACAAGGGACAGAAATATCCGGAAACACCATATATTTT. Translated: CATQQGTEISGNTIYF.

The sample holds a few counts of this clone. V and J are TRBV6-5 and TRBJ1-6, with 9 bases matching TRBD1. V lost 0 bases to trimming and J lost 9 bases; unmatched junction nucleotides: 6. The CDR3 consists of 16 residues. Germline V gene lookup returns CDR1 MNHEY and CDR2 SVGAGI. This chain's CDR3 is CASSYSPGQGGSPLHF. The CDR3, as DNA: TGTGCCAGCAGTTACTCTCCGGGACAGGGTGGTTCACCCCTCCACTTT.